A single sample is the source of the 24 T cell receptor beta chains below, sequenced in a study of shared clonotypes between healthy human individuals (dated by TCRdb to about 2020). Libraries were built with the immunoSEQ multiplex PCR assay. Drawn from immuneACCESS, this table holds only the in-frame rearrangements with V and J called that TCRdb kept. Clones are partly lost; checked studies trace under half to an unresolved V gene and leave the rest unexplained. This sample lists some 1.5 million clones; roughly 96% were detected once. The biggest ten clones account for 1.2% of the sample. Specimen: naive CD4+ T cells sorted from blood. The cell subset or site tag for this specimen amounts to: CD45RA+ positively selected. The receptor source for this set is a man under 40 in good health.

CDR3: CASSKATGDSEAFF. CDR3 DNA sequence: TGTGCCAGCAGCAAAGCCACCGGGGACTCTGAAGCTTTCTTT. This rearrangement joins TRBV11-3 to TRBJ1-1, with a tentative D call TRBD1 (5 bases). CDR1 is SGHNT, CDR2 YENEEA, per germline. The CDR3 consists of 14 residues. Trimming stripped 5 bases from V and 6 bases from J, with 16 bases between.

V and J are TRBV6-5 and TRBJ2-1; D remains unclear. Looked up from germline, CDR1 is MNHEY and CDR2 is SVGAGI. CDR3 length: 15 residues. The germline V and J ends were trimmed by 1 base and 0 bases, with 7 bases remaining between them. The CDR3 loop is CASSYYWSSYNEQFF. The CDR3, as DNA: TGTGCCAGCAGTTACTATTGGAGCTCCTACAATGAGCAGTTCTTC.

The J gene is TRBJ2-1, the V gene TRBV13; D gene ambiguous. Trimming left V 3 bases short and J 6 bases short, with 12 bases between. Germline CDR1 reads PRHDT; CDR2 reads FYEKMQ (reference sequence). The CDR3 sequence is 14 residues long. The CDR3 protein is CASSLPPVSNEQFF. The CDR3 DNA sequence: TGTGCCAGCAGCTTGCCCCCGGTGAGCAATGAGCAGTTCTTC.

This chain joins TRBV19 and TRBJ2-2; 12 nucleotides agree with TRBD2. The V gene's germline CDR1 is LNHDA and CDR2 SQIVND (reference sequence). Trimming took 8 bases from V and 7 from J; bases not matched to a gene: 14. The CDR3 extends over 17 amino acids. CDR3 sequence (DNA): TGTGCCAGTTTGGGGGCTTCCCGACTAGCGGGAGTCGGGGAGCTGTTTTTT. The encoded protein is CASLGASRLAGVGELFF.

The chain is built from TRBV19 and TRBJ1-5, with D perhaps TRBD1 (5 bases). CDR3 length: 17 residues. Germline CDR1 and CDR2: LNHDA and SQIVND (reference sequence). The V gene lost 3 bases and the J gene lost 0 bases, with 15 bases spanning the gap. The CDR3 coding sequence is TGTGCCAGTAGTATTCAGGGAACAGGACATAGCAATCAGCCCCAGCATTTT. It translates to CASSIQGTGHSNQPQHF.

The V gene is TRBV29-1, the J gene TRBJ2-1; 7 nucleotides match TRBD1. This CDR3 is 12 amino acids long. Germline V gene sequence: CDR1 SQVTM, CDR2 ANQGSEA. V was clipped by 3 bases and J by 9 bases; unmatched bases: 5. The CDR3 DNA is TGCAGCGTTGAGAAGGGGGCGCTTGAGCAGTTCTTC. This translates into CSVEKGALEQFF.

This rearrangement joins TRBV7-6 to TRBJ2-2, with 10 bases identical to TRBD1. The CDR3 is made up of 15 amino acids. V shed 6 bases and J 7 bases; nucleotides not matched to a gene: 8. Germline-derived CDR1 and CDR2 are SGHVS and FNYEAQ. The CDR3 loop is CASRPTGGIGGELFF. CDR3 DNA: TGTGCCAGCAGACCGACAGGGGGCATCGGCGGGGAGCTGTTTTTT.

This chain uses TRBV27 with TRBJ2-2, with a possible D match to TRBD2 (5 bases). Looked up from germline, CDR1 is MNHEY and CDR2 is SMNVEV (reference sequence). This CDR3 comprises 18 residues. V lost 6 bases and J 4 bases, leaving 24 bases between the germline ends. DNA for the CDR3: TGTGCCAGCAGGAATAACCCCGTGGGGAGTCTGGGCACCGGGGAGCTGTTTTTT. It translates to CASRNNPVGSLGTGELFF.

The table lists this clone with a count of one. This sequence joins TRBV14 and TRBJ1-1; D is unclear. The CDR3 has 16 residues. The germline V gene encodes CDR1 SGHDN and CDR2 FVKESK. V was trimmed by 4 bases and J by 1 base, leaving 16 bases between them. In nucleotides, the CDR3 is TGTGCCAGCAGCCTTCGACTCGGGCGGGGGAACACTGAAGCTTTCTTT. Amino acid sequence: CASSLRLGRGNTEAFF.

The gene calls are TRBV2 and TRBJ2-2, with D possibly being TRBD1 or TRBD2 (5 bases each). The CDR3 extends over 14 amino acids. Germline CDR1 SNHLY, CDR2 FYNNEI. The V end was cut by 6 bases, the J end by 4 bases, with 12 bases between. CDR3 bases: TGTGCCAGCAGAGAGGGACCGGGCACCGGGGAGCTGTTTTTT. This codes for CASREGPGTGELFF.

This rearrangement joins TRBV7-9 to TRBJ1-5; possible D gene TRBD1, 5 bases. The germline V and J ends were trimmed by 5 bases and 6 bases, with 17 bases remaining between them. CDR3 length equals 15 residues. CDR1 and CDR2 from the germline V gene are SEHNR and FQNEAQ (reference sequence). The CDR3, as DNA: TGTGCCAGCAGCAAGGACCCAGGGCGTACTCAGCCCCAGCATTTT. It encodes CASSKDPGRTQPQHF.

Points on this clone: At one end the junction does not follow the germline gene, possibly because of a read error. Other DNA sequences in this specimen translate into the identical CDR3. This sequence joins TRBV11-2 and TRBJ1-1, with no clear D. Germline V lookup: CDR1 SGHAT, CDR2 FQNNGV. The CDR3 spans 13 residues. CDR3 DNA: TGTGCCAGCAGCTTAAAGCCGAACACTGAAGCTTTTTTT. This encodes CASSLKPNTEAFF.

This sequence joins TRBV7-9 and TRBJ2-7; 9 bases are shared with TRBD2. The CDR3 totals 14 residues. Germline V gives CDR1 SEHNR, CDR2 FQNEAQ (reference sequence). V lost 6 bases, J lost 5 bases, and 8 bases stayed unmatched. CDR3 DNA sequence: TGTGCCAGCAGTTCCTATAGCGGGAGCGACGAGCAGTACTTC. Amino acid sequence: CASSSYSGSDEQYF.

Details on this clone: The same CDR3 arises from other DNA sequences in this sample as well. The CDR3 sequence is CASSLVGFSYEQYF. The CDR3 DNA sequence: TGTGCCAGCAGTTTAGTGGGATTCTCCTACGAGCAGTACTTC. J is TRBJ2-7 and V is TRBV28, with D hard to call. The germline V gene encodes CDR1 MDHEN and CDR2 SYDVKM. V lost 2 bases, J lost 0 bases, and 8 bases lay in between. The CDR3 extends over 14 amino acids.

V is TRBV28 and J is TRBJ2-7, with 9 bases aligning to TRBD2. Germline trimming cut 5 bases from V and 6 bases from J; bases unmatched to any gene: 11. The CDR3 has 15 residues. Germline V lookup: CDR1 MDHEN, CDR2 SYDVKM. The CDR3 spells CASSHRASGNPEQYF. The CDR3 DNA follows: TGTGCCAGCAGTCATCGGGCTAGCGGGAATCCCGAGCAGTACTTC.

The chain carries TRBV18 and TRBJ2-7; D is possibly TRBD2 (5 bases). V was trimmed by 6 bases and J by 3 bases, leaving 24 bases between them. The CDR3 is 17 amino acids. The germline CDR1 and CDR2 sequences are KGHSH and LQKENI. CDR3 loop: CASSRNFPRESLYEQYF. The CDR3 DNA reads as TGTGCCAGCTCCCGGAATTTTCCGAGGGAATCTCTCTACGAGCAGTACTTC.

The CDR3 here is CAISEGTALYEQYF. DNA for the CDR3: TGTGCCATCAGTGAGGGGACAGCACTCTACGAGCAGTACTTC. V gene TRBV10-3 combines with J gene TRBJ2-7; 7 nucleotides line up with TRBD1. Per germline, CDR1 ENHRY and CDR2 SYGVKD. The CDR3 totals 14 residues. After removal of 2 bases from V and 3 bases from J, the junction contained 4 bases not matched to a gene.

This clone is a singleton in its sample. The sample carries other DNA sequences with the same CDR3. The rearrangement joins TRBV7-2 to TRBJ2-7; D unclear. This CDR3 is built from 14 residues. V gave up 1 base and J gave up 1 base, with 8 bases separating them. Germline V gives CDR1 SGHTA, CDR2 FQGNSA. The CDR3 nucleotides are TGTGCCAGCAGCTTAGTCGGGTCTTCCTACGAGCAGTACTTC. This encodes CASSLVGSSYEQYF.

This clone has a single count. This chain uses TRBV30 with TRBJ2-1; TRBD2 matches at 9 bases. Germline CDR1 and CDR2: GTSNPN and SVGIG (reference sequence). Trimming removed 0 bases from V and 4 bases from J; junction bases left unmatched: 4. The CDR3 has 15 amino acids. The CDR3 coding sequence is TGTGCCTGGAGTGTTGGTAGCGGGAGTTACAATGAGCAGTTCTTC. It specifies CAWSVGSGSYNEQFF. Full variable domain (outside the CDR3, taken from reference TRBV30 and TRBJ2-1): SQTIHQWPATLVQPVGSPLSLECTVEGTSNPNLYWYRQAAGRGLQLLFYSVGIGQISSEVPQNLSASRPQDRQFILSSKKLLLSDSGFYLCAWSVGSGSYNEQFFGPGTRLTVL.

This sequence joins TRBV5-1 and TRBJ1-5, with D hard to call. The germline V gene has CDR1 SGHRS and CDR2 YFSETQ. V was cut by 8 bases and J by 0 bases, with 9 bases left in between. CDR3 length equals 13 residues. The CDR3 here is CARNDDSNQPQHF. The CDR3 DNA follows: TGCGCCAGGAACGATGATAGCAATCAGCCCCAGCATTTT.

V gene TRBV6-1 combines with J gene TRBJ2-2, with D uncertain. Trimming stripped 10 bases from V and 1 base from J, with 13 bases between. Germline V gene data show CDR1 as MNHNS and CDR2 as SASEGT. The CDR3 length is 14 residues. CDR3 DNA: TGTGCCAACTCTTCCACGAGGAACACCGGGGAGCTGTTTTTT. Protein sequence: CANSSTRNTGELFF.

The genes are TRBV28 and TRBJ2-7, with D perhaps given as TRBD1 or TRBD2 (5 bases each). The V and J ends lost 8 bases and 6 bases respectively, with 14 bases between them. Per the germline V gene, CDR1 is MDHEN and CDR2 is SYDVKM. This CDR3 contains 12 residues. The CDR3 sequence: CASSIRGGEQYF. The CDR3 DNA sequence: TGTGCCAGCTCGATCCGGGGCGGCGAGCAGTACTTC.

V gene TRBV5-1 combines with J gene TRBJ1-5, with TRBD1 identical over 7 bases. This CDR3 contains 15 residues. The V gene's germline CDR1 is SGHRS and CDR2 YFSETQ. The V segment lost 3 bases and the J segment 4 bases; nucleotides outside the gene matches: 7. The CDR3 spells CASSSTGQKNQPQHF. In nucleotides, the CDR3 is TGCGCCAGCAGCTCAACGGGACAGAAAAATCAGCCCCAGCATTTT.

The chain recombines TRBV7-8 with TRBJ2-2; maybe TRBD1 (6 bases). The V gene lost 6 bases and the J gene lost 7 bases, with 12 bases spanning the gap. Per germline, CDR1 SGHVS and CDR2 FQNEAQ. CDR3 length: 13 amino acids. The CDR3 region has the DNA TGTGCCAGCAGTTACAGGGATTTCGGGGAGCTGTTTTTT. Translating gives CASSYRDFGELFF.